This T cell receptor beta chain comes out of a study of cytomegalovirus exposure and HLA in healthy donors. As for the study in general: HLA-typed donors contributed approximately 92 million unique TCRs, which were held in an early data release. Broader study findings: Approximately 160 TCR beta chains were listed as cytomegalovirus-associated. A later analysis associated 15,000 or so TCR beta sequences with HLA alleles at a 0.05 false discovery rate.

This clone has a single count. No antigen is known for it. Germline V lookup: CDR1 MNHNS, CDR2 SASEGT. CDR3 length: 14 amino acids. V lost 2 bases and J lost 9; bases outside the gene matches: 7. PCR was performed using 60 Vbeta and 13 Jbeta primers. Assay used: immunoSEQ multiplex PCR; TCRdb lists only in-frame clones, some missing. The sample shows approximately 100,000 clones, 79% of them seen only once. Sequenced: PBMCs. The chain recombines TRBV6-1 with TRBJ1-5; 7 positions agree with TRBD1. This receptor was taken from a female donor in good health and CMV-seropositive. Written as DNA, the CDR3 is TGTGCCAGCAGTGAATCTGGACAGGCGATGCCCCAGCATTTT. It is translated as CASSESGQAMPQHF.